The present TCR beta chain was sequenced within a study of response to subunit inactivated influenza vaccine. Per the germline V gene, CDR1 is SGHDN and CDR2 is FVKESK. V shed 5 bases and J shed 7 bases, with 16 bases lying between them. The CDR3 consists of 14 residues. Each CDR3 protein is one row after TCRdb ran MiXCR on the RT-PCR reads. In the table there are 550,000 to 650,000 distinct CDR3 sequences, about 11% of which are singletons. The material was PBMCs from blood, obtained on the day of vaccination. This sequence joins TRBV14 and TRBJ2-3; TRBD1 is a possible D gene (6 bases). The TCR was taken from a man aged 45-65 years who received an inactivated influenza vaccine. CDR3 in DNA: TGTGCCAGCAGCTCCCCGGGGACACCCCATACGCAGTATTTT. It encodes CASSSPGTPHTQYF.